A single sample gave rise to the 30 T cell receptor beta chains below, sequenced in a study of blood T cell repertoires in COVID-19. Profiling relied on immunoSEQ multiplex PCR, and the TCRdb table lists in-frame clones only, not all of them. The sample lists approximately 130,000 clones; 80% were seen once. Sequencing used peripheral blood. The receptors were gathered from a human donor in a cohort sampled during active COVID-19.

The V gene is TRBV19, the J gene TRBJ1-2; TRBD1 matches 7 bases. Germline V gives CDR1 LNHDA, CDR2 SQIVND (reference sequence). Trimming took 5 bases from V and 4 from J; bases not matched to a gene: 7. This CDR3 is 14 amino acids long. CDR3 sequence: CASSPRQGIYGYTF. In nucleotides, the CDR3 is TGTGCCAGTAGTCCTCGACAGGGAATCTATGGCTACACCTTC.

The chain recombines TRBV28 with TRBJ2-3; 10 bases are shared with TRBD2. The CDR3 runs 15 residues. CDR1 and CDR2 from the germline V gene are MDHEN and SYDVKM. J gave up 6 bases and V 5 bases, and 8 bases lay outside the gene matches. The CDR3 reads CASSPSGGADDTQYF. The CDR3 bases are TGTGCCAGCAGTCCCAGCGGGGGGGCTGACGATACGCAGTATTTT.

The chain employs TRBV27 and TRBJ2-2; TRBD2 matches at 11 bases. The V gene end was trimmed by 3 bases and the J gene end by 5 bases; junction bases not matched to a gene: 11. CDR3 size: 18 residues. Germline values: CDR1 MNHEY, CDR2 SMNVEV (reference sequence). This chain's CDR3 is CASSLVASGGPNTGELFF. In nucleotides, the CDR3 is TGTGCCAGCAGTTTGGTAGCTAGCGGGGGGCCTAATACCGGGGAGCTGTTTTTT.

The V and J genes are TRBV25-1 and TRBJ2-3; 14 bases line up with TRBD2. Per germline, CDR1 MGHDK and CDR2 SYGVNS. The J segment lost 6 bases and the V segment lost 3 bases, leaving 8 bases of the junction unmatched. CDR3 length equals 17 residues. CDR3 bases: TGTGCCAGCAGTGAGGGGACTAGCGGGGGCCTAGCGGATACGCAGTATTTT. This gives the protein CASSEGTSGGLADTQYF.

The genes are TRBV10-3 and TRBJ2-7; D might be TRBD1 (5 bases). The V end lost 8 bases, the J end lost 5 bases, and 16 bases lay between the germline ends. The germline CDR1 and CDR2 sequences are ENHRY and SYGVKD. CDR3 length equals 13 residues. CDR3 protein: CAIVGAGRDEQYF. As DNA, the CDR3 is TGTGCCATCGTTGGGGCAGGGCGCGACGAGCAGTACTTC.

The chain has TRBV2 and TRBJ1-6; D uncertain. Germline loops: CDR1 SNHLY, CDR2 FYNNEI. CDR3 length: 16 amino acids. V was clipped by 5 bases and J by 6 bases, with 17 bases between them. The CDR3 here is CASSRAELSGNSPLHF. The CDR3 DNA follows: TGTGCCAGCAGTCGCGCGGAATTAAGCGGTAATTCACCCCTCCACTTT.

The chain couples TRBV14 to TRBJ1-2; no clear D. Germline loops: CDR1 SGHDN, CDR2 FVKESK. This CDR3 spans 13 amino acids. V was cut by 2 bases and J by 8 bases, with 12 bases left in between. The CDR3 DNA sequence: TGTGCCAGCAGCCAAATGAGTCGGGTGGGCTACACCTTC. The encoded protein is CASSQMSRVGYTF.

This clone was recorded only once. This chain links TRBV7-9 with TRBJ1-5; D may be TRBD1 (6 bases). This CDR3 spans 17 amino acids. The V end lost 5 bases, the J end lost 4 bases, and 21 bases lay between the germline ends. Germline V gives CDR1 SEHNR, CDR2 FQNEAQ (reference sequence). Here the CDR3 DNA reads TGTGCCAGCAGCCTAGGGGGTGCAGGGGCGAGAAATCAGCCCCAGCATTTT. The encoded protein is CASSLGGAGARNQPQHF.

The CDR3 sequence is CASSVGQGNDQPQHF. CDR3 sequence (DNA): TGTGCCAGCAGCGTGGGACAGGGTAATGATCAGCCCCAGCATTTT. The V and J genes are TRBV4-2 and TRBJ1-5; 9 nucleotides match TRBD1. The CDR3 covers 15 residues. J was trimmed by 5 bases and V by 5 bases; bases with no gene match: 7. Per germline, CDR1 LGHNA and CDR2 YNFKEQ.

V and J are TRBV5-5 and TRBJ1-2; 9 nucleotides agree with TRBD1. The V gene's germline CDR1 is SGHKS and CDR2 YYEKEE (reference sequence). This CDR3 is built from 15 residues. Germline trimming cut 3 bases from V and 5 bases from J; bases unmatched to any gene: 8. The CDR3 coding sequence is TGTGCCAGCAGCTCCCTCGGCGGGACAGGGTATGGCTACACCTTC. Its protein is CASSSLGGTGYGYTF.

J is TRBJ2-3 and V is TRBV13; TRBD2 aligns across 7 bases. This CDR3 has 13 amino acids. Germline lookup yields CDR1 PRHDT and CDR2 FYEKMQ (reference sequence). The trim removed 4 bases at V and 9 bases at J, leaving 7 bases unmatched. CDR3 amino acids: CASSSGGGRTQYF. Here the CDR3 DNA reads TGTGCCAGCAGCTCGGGGGGAGGGAGGACGCAGTATTTT.

This clone was observed at least ten times. The genes are TRBV9 and TRBJ1-3, with a possible D match to TRBD1 (6 bases). From germline, CDR1 is SGDLS and CDR2 YYNGEE. This CDR3 spans 15 amino acids. Trimming shortened V by 4 bases and J by 3 bases, and 14 bases separated the two germline ends. In DNA form, the CDR3 reads TGTGCCAGCAGCCTCCGGGGGGACAATGGAAACACCATATATTTT. This gives the protein CASSLRGDNGNTIYF.

This chain uses TRBV19 with TRBJ1-6; 8 bases line up with TRBD1. Germline lookup yields CDR1 LNHDA and CDR2 SQIVND (reference sequence). V was clipped by 6 bases and J by 11 bases; unmatched bases: 6. CDR3 length: 13 residues. CDR3 DNA sequence: TGTGCCAGTAGCCCGGACAGGGATCCACCCCTCCACTTT. Its translation: CASSPDRDPPLHF.

The genes are TRBV12-3 or TRBV12-4 and TRBJ1-5, with 8 bases identical to TRBD1. This CDR3 contains 13 residues. V shed 6 bases, J shed 7 bases, and the junction held 5 bases outside the gene matches. For the CDR3, the DNA is TGTGCCAGCAGCCAACAGGGGGGCCAGCCCCAGCATTTT. Translating gives CASSQQGGQPQHF.

This rearrangement joins TRBV5-1 to TRBJ1-2; 10 bases are shared with TRBD1. Germline lookup yields CDR1 SGHRS and CDR2 YFSETQ. V was clipped by 4 bases and J by 0 bases; unmatched bases: 6. The CDR3 sequence is 16 residues long. CDR3 DNA: TGCGCCAGCAGCACCGGGACAGGGGTCGCTAACTATGGCTACACCTTC. Protein: CASSTGTGVANYGYTF.

This sequence joins TRBV7-6 and TRBJ2-1; 11 nucleotides agree with TRBD1. In germline, CDR1 is SGHVS, CDR2 FNYEAQ. V shed 5 bases, J shed 7 bases, and the junction held 10 bases outside the gene matches. The CDR3 contains 16 residues. CDR3 DNA: TGTGCCAGCAGCGCGAGGGACAGGGGGTTGGGTAATGAGCAGTTCTTC. Translation: CASSARDRGLGNEQFF.

V gene TRBV5-1 combines with J gene TRBJ2-7, with 8 bases aligning to TRBD2. This CDR3 comprises 14 residues. The J segment lost 5 bases and the V segment lost 3 bases, leaving 7 bases of the junction unmatched. In germline, CDR1 is SGHRS, CDR2 YFSETQ. CDR3 residues: CASSSTSGNHEQYF. The CDR3 nucleotides read TGCGCCAGCAGCTCTACTAGCGGTAACCACGAGCAGTACTTC.

This rearrangement joins TRBV27 to TRBJ1-5; the match to TRBD1 covers 8 bases. The CDR3 runs to 17 residues. The germline gives CDR1 MNHEY, CDR2 SMNVEV (reference sequence). V lost 5 bases, J lost 0 bases, and 9 bases stayed unmatched. The CDR3 DNA is TGTGCCAGCAGTCCCCTCAGCAGGGGGCGTAGCAATCAGCCCCAGCATTTT. It is translated as CASSPLSRGRSNQPQHF.

The V gene is TRBV12-5, the J gene TRBJ2-5; 9 bases align to TRBD1. Trimming removed 6 bases from V and 5 bases from J; junction bases left unmatched: 4. Per the germline V gene, CDR1 is LGHNT and CDR2 is FRNRAP. This CDR3 has 13 amino acids. Here the CDR3 DNA reads TGTGCTAGTGGGCCCGGACAGGGGGAGACCCAGTACTTC. As protein: CASGPGQGETQYF. Full variable domain (missing parts from reference TRBV12-5 and TRBJ2-5): DARVTQTPRHKVTEMGQEVTMRCQPILGHNTVFWYRQTMMQGLELLAYFRNRAPLDDSGMPKDRFSAEMPDATLATLKIQPSEPRDSAVYFCASGPGQGETQYFGPGTRLLVL.

The chain employs TRBV28 and TRBJ2-7; D may be TRBD2 (6 bases). With 3 bases removed from V and 6 bases from J, the gap between germline ends came to 9 bases. CDR1 MDHEN and CDR2 SYDVKM come from the germline V gene. The CDR3 extends over 12 amino acids. This CDR3 reads CASSFEAGEQYF. The CDR3 region has the DNA TGTGCCAGCAGTTTCGAAGCGGGCGAGCAGTACTTC.

The chain's CDR3 is CASSSPDLSSYEQYF. The CDR3 coding sequence is TGTGCCAGCAGCTCCCCGGACTTGAGCTCCTACGAGCAGTACTTC. The V call is TRBV5-4, the J call TRBJ2-7; maybe TRBD2 (5 bases). Germline CDR1 reads SGHNT; CDR2 reads YYREEE (reference sequence). The V gene lost 3 bases and the J gene lost 0 bases, with 13 bases spanning the gap. The CDR3 covers 15 residues.

The chain employs TRBV28 and TRBJ2-7; 9 nucleotides match TRBD1. J was trimmed by 4 bases and V by 4 bases; bases with no gene match: 8. The CDR3 has 15 residues. Germline V gives CDR1 MDHEN, CDR2 SYDVKM. The CDR3 sequence is CASSSTMTGGYEQYF. CDR3 DNA: TGTGCCAGCAGTTCCACTATGACAGGGGGGTACGAGCAGTACTTC.

This rearrangement joins TRBV29-1 to TRBJ2-7; no reliable D call. V was trimmed by 2 bases and J by 1 base, leaving 9 bases between them. CDR1 and CDR2 (germline): SQVTM, ANQGSEA. The CDR3 consists of 13 residues. CDR3 coding DNA: TGCAGCGTTGAACACGGTCCTTCCTACGAGCAGTACTTC. It encodes CSVEHGPSYEQYF.

CDR3 amino acids: CASSPPVQPQHF. DNA for the CDR3: TGTGCCAGCAGCCCACCGGTTCAGCCCCAGCATTTT. The chain employs TRBV5-8 and TRBJ1-5; D is ambiguous. Trimming removed 4 bases at V and 6 bases at J, with 8 bases between. This CDR3 spans 12 amino acids. Per the germline V gene, CDR1 is SGHTS and CDR2 is YDEGEE.

The chain recombines TRBV11-2 with TRBJ2-7; TRBD1 might be the D (5 bases). This CDR3 comprises 13 residues. V lost 1 base to trimming and J lost 6 bases, with 10 bases between them. Per the germline V gene, CDR1 is SGHAT and CDR2 is FQNNGV. The DNA of the CDR3 is TGTGCCAGCAGCTTAGTCAGGGTCGGCGAGCAGTACTTC. It encodes CASSLVRVGEQYF.

The chain uses TRBV6-5 and TRBJ2-1; possible D gene TRBD2, 6 bases. The germline V and J ends were trimmed by 5 bases and 0 bases, with 8 bases remaining between them. This CDR3 has 14 residues. The germline CDR1 and CDR2 sequences are MNHEY and SVGAGI. CDR3 in DNA: TGTGCCAGCAGTCGACTAGGCTCCTACAATGAGCAGTTCTTC. It codes for CASSRLGSYNEQFF.

Here the CDR3 DNA reads TGTGCCAGCAGTCATTACCTAGCGAACACCTACGAGCAGTACTTC. It encodes CASSHYLANTYEQYF. The rearrangement links TRBV6-2 or TRBV6-3 to TRBJ2-7; D possibly corresponds to TRBD2 (6 bases). Per germline, CDR1 MNHEY and CDR2 SVGEGT. CDR3 length equals 15 residues. Trimming shortened V by 5 bases and J by 2 bases, and 16 bases separated the two germline ends.

The CDR3 region is CASSYGARGGYGYTF. CDR3 nucleotide sequence: TGTGCCAGCAGTTACGGTGCCAGGGGTGGCTATGGCTACACCTTC. V and J are TRBV6-5 and TRBJ1-2; D is perhaps TRBD1 (6 bases). CDR1 and CDR2 (germline): MNHEY, SVGAGI. Trimming pared 2 bases from V and 4 bases from J, leaving 14 bases between. CDR3 size: 15 residues.

The CDR3 loop reads CASSQDVTGRRFF. In DNA, the CDR3 is TGCGCCAGCAGCCAAGATGTAACAGGGCGGCGGTTCTTC. The chain has TRBV4-1 and TRBJ2-1, with TRBD1 as a possible D gene (6 bases). CDR1 and CDR2 (germline): MGHRA, YSYEKL. With 0 bases removed from V and 15 bases from J, the gap between germline ends came to 15 bases. The CDR3 sequence is 13 residues long.

The chain uses TRBV30 and TRBJ1-2, with 10 bases lining up with TRBD1. The germline gives CDR1 GTSNPN, CDR2 SVGIG (reference sequence). Trimming at V came to 0 bases and at J to 8 bases, leaving 9 bases not matched to a gene. CDR3 length: 15 amino acids. The CDR3 spells CAWSVLRQGAGGYTF. In DNA, the CDR3 is TGTGCCTGGAGTGTACTGCGACAGGGGGCGGGGGGCTACACCTTC.